This passage covers 22 T cell receptor beta chains from one sample sequenced in a study of cytomegalovirus exposure and HLA in healthy donors. The primer mix had 60 Vbeta and 13 Jbeta primers. Profiling relied on immunoSEQ multiplex PCR, and the TCRdb table lists in-frame clones only, not all of them. The sample contains around 190,000 clones, approximately 85% of which appear only once. The sample was PBMCs. Receptors originate from a woman aged 45 to 65 in good health and CMV-seronegative.

The chain uses TRBV29-1 and TRBJ1-2; D perhaps matches TRBD1 (6 bases). Germline V gives CDR1 SQVTM, CDR2 ANQGSEA. Trimming pared 7 bases from V and 7 bases from J, leaving 19 bases between. The CDR3 consists of 13 residues. CDR3 residues: CSARQEPSIGYTF. The DNA of the CDR3 is TGCAGCGCTCGACAGGAACCTTCTATTGGCTACACCTTC.

The chain combines TRBV27 with TRBJ2-7; 8 bases align to TRBD2. The CDR3 contains 17 residues. Losses at the gene ends were 2 bases for V and 1 base for J; bases not matched to a gene: 10. Germline CDR1 reads MNHEY; CDR2 reads SMNVEV (reference sequence). CDR3 in DNA: TGTGCCAGCAGTTTAAGGGGGGCCCTAGCGGGTTCCTACGAGCAGTACTTC. It specifies CASSLRGALAGSYEQYF.

J is TRBJ1-2 and V is TRBV19; D gene uncertain. V lost 7 bases, J lost 2 bases, and 14 bases lay in between. The CDR3 length is 14 residues. CDR1 and CDR2 from the germline V gene are LNHDA and SQIVND (reference sequence). The CDR3 coding sequence is TGTGCCAGTAACCCCTCGACAAGAAACTATGGCTACACCTTC. This sequence encodes CASNPSTRNYGYTF.

The chain employs TRBV11-3 and TRBJ1-3; no reliable D call. The CDR3 is made up of 14 amino acids. Trimming took off 3 bases at V and 6 bases at J, with 12 bases between the two ends. Looked up from germline, CDR1 is SGHNT and CDR2 is YENEEA. The CDR3 coding sequence is TGTGCCAGCAGCTTGCGGCAATTGGAAAACACCATATATTTT. Encoded protein: CASSLRQLENTIYF.

This clone was recorded a few times. The V gene is TRBV7-8, the J gene TRBJ1-2; D unclear. Germline CDR1 and CDR2: SGHVS and FQNEAQ. V was cut by 3 bases and J by 4 bases, with 12 bases left in between. The CDR3 loop spans 14 amino acids. This CDR3 is CASSLREGSYGYTF. CDR3 coding DNA: TGTGCCAGCAGCTTGAGGGAGGGTAGCTATGGCTACACCTTC.

This chain uses TRBV30 with TRBJ2-4; 9 bases line up with TRBD1. J lost 1 base, V lost 3 bases, and 4 bases had no gene match. This CDR3 spans 15 amino acids. Germline V gives CDR1 GTSNPN, CDR2 SVGIG (reference sequence). CDR3 in DNA: TGTGCCTGGAGCCCTGGACAGGGGGCCAAAAACATTCAGTACTTC. Encoded protein: CAWSPGQGAKNIQYF. Full variable domain (rest looked up from reference TRBV30 and TRBJ2-4): SQTIHQWPATLVQPVGSPLSLECTVEGTSNPNLYWYRQAAGRGLQLLFYSVGIGQISSEVPQNLSASRPQDRQFILSSKKLLLSDSGFYLCAWSPGQGAKNIQYFGAGTRLSVL.

CDR3 sequence (DNA): TGCAGTGCGAGACAGGGGTGCGGGCAGTACTTC. It specifies CSARQGCGQYF. J is TRBJ2-7 and V is TRBV20-1, with 8 bases identical to TRBD1. J lost 9 bases, V lost 6 bases, and 7 bases had no gene match. Germline V gene data show CDR1 as DFQATT and CDR2 as SNEGSKA (reference sequence). This CDR3 is 11 amino acids long.

V and J are TRBV29-1 and TRBJ1-5, with 9 positions matching TRBD1. V gave up 4 bases and J gave up 2 bases; unmatched junction bases: 3. The CDR3 length is 14 residues. Germline CDR1 SQVTM, CDR2 ANQGSEA. The CDR3 sequence: CSVATGGGNQPQHF. The DNA of the CDR3 is TGCAGCGTTGCCACAGGGGGCGGCAATCAGCCCCAGCATTTT.

The chain joins TRBV7-7 to TRBJ2-1; D gene unclear. V dropped 1 base and J dropped 4 bases, with 5 bases sitting between them. The CDR3 totals 13 residues. Germline V CDR1 and CDR2: SSHAT, FNYEAQ (reference sequence). The CDR3 nucleotides are TGTGCCAGCAGCTTAGGGCAGTACAATGAGCAGTTCTTC. It is translated as CASSLGQYNEQFF.

This clone was found once. The chain employs TRBV6-6 and TRBJ1-5; D gene ambiguous. The germline V and J ends were trimmed by 6 bases and 0 bases, with 9 bases remaining between them. The CDR3 has 14 residues. Germline-derived CDR1 and CDR2 are MNHNY and SVGAGI (reference sequence). DNA for the CDR3: TGTGCCAGCAGCGACATTCATAGCAATCAGCCCCAGCATTTT. Protein: CASSDIHSNQPQHF.

This chain links TRBV7-9 with TRBJ2-3; D might be TRBD1 (5 bases). Germline lookup yields CDR1 SEHNR and CDR2 FQNEAQ (reference sequence). There are 14 residues in the CDR3. The ends were cut back, 6 bases at V and 2 bases at J, with 12 bases in the middle. CDR3 sequence (DNA): TGTGCCAGCAGTTCTGGACAAGCCACAGATACGCAGTATTTT. Its protein product is CASSSGQATDTQYF.

This chain connects TRBV2 to TRBJ1-5; possible D gene TRBD1, 5 bases. CDR1 is SNHLY, CDR2 FYNNEI, per germline. Deletions cut 5 bases from V and 0 bases from J, with 11 bases between. The CDR3 sequence is 15 residues long. CDR3 protein: CASSRQKHSNQPQHF. In nucleotides, the CDR3 is TGTGCCAGCAGTAGACAGAAACATAGCAATCAGCCCCAGCATTTT.

V gene TRBV19 combines with J gene TRBJ2-4; TRBD1 matches at 10 bases. CDR3 size: 17 residues. The V gene end was trimmed by 4 bases and the J gene end by 0 bases; junction bases not matched to a gene: 6. Germline CDR1 and CDR2: LNHDA and SQIVND (reference sequence). Here the CDR3 reads CASSRAGTGVAKNIQYF. DNA for the CDR3: TGTGCCAGTAGTAGGGCTGGGACAGGGGTAGCCAAAAACATTCAGTACTTC.

The gene calls are TRBV7-7 and TRBJ2-1; D unresolved. V dropped 2 bases and J dropped 9 bases, with 11 bases sitting between them. The CDR3 loop spans 13 amino acids. Germline lookup yields CDR1 SSHAT and CDR2 FNYEAQ (reference sequence). The CDR3 sequence: CASSLNPMREQFF. For the CDR3, the DNA is TGTGCCAGCAGCTTAAACCCCATGCGTGAGCAGTTCTTC. The full variable domain, with the rest looked up from reference TRBV7-7 and TRBJ2-1, is GAGVSQSPRYKVTKRGQDVTLRCDPISSHATLYWYQQALGQGPEFLTYFNYEAQPDKSGLPSDRFSAERPEGSISTLTIQRTEQRDSAMYRCASSLNPMREQFFGPGTRLTVL.

In DNA form, the CDR3 reads TGTGCCAGTAGTATCCGGCCGGGACAGTACAATGAGCAGTTCTTC. Protein product: CASSIRPGQYNEQFF. This chain connects TRBV19 to TRBJ2-1; 7 bases are a match to TRBD1. The germline CDR1 and CDR2 sequences are LNHDA and SQIVND (reference sequence). V trimming: 3 bases; J trimming: 4 bases; junction bases outside the gene matches: 6. This CDR3 is 15 amino acids long.

This chain uses TRBV19 with TRBJ1-3, with no clear D. Trimming stripped 3 bases from V and 0 bases from J, with 12 bases between. Germline V gene lookup returns CDR1 LNHDA and CDR2 SQIVND (reference sequence). The CDR3 contains 16 residues. CDR3 DNA sequence: TGTGCCAGTAGTATCGGGTCCAGCAGCTCTGGAAACACCATATATTTT. It yields the protein CASSIGSSSSGNTIYF.

The chain is built from TRBV27 and TRBJ1-1; 8 bases match TRBD1. Germline CDR1 and CDR2: MNHEY and SMNVEV (reference sequence). This CDR3 has 14 residues. Losses at the gene ends were 5 bases for V and 7 bases for J; bases not matched to a gene: 9. The CDR3 sequence is CASSALQGDDEAFF. CDR3 nucleotide sequence: TGTGCCAGCAGTGCCTTACAGGGGGATGATGAAGCTTTCTTT.

The chain links TRBV30 to TRBJ2-5; D ambiguous. The J call is uncertain, as TRBJ2-7 better fits the DNA end. This CDR3 is built from 12 residues. CDR1 is GTSNPN and CDR2 is SVGIG in the germline V gene (reference sequence). This CDR3 reads CAWTPRLDEQYF. The CDR3 coding sequence is TGTGCCTGGACACCTAGGCTAGACGAGCAGTACTTC.

The chain employs TRBV14 and TRBJ2-7; D is unresolved. V was clipped by 0 bases and J by 3 bases, with 15 bases between them. Germline lookup yields CDR1 SGHDN and CDR2 FVKESK. The CDR3 spans 16 residues. CDR3 sequence: CASSQELPNPNYEQYF. The CDR3 bases are TGTGCCAGCAGCCAAGAGTTGCCGAACCCTAACTACGAGCAGTACTTC.

This clone has a single count. This chain uses TRBV7-9 with TRBJ2-1, with TRBD2 identical over 7 bases. Trimming removed 3 bases from V and 4 bases from J; junction bases left unmatched: 3. The CDR3 is made up of 14 amino acids. The germline CDR1 and CDR2 sequences are SEHNR and FQNEAQ (reference sequence). The CDR3 is CASSLGGTYNEQFF. The CDR3 coding sequence is TGTGCCAGCAGCTTGGGAGGGACTTACAATGAGCAGTTCTTC.

In regard to this clone: One junction end disagrees with the germline gene, perhaps due to a read error. The chain carries TRBV5-6 and TRBJ2-5; TRBD2 might be the D (6 bases). Germline lookup yields CDR1 SGHDT and CDR2 YYEEEE. The CDR3 covers 17 residues. CDR3 loop: CASSLGRGLGLQGTQYF. For the CDR3, the DNA is TGTGCCAGCAGCTTGGGTCGGGGGTTAGGATTGCAAGGGACCCAGTACTTC. The whole variable domain, remainder taken from reference TRBV5-6 and TRBJ2-5, is DAGVTQSPTHLIKTRGQQVTLRCSPKSGHDTVSWYQQALGQGPQFIFQYYEEEERQRGNFPDRFSGHQFPNYSSELNVNALLLGDSALYLCASSLGRGLGLQGTQYFGPGTRLLVL.

V gene TRBV6-1 combines with J gene TRBJ2-7, with 10 bases aligning to TRBD2. The germline gives CDR1 MNHNS, CDR2 SASEGT. The trim removed 6 bases at V and 1 base at J, leaving 6 bases unmatched. The length of the CDR3 is 15 residues. CDR3 nucleotide sequence: TGTGCCAGCAGGGCTACTAGCGGGAAATCCTACGAGCAGTACTTC. Protein: CASRATSGKSYEQYF.